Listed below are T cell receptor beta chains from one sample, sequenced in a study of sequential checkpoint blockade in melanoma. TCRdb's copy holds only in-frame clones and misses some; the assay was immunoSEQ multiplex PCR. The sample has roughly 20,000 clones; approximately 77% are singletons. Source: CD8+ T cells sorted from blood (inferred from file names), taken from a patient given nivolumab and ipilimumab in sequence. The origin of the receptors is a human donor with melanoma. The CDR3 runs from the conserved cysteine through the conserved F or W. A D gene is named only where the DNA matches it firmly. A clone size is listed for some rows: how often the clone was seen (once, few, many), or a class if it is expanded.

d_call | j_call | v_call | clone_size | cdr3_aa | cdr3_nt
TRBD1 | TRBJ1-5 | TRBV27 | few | CASRLGTGSNQPQHF | TGTGCCAGCAGACTTGGGACAGGGAGCAATCAGCCCCAGCATTTT
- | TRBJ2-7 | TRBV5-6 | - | CASSSSYEQYF | TGTGCCAGCAGCTCATCCTACGAGCAGTACTTC
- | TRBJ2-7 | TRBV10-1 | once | CASSSPGAEQYF | TGCGCCAGCAGTTCGCCTGGAGCCGAGCAGTACTTC
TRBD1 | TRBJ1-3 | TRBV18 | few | CASSPTDRPVYTIYF | TGTGCCAGCTCACCAACGGACAGGCCAGTCTACACCATATATTTT
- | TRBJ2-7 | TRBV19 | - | CASSISRQYYEQYF | TGTGCCAGTAGTATATCAAGACAGTACTACGAGCAGTACTTC
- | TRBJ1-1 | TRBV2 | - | CASSEALPGMDTEAFF | TGTGCCAGCAGTGAAGCGCTTCCAGGTATGGACACTGAAGCTTTCTTT
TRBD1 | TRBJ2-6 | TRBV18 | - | CASSPTGTGALGANVLTF | TGTGCCAGCTCACCAACCGGGACAGGGGCGTTAGGGGCCAACGTCCTGACTTTC
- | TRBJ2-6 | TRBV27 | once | CASSLSRSGANVLTF | TGTGCCAGCAGTTTAAGCCGCTCTGGGGCCAACGTCCTGACTTTC
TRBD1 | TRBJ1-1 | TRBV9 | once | CASSGQGTNTEAFF | TGTGCCAGCAGTGGACAGGGGACGAACACTGAAGCTTTCTTT
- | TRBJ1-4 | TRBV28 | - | CASSFRSATNEKLFF | TGTGCCAGCAGTTTCCGTAGTGCAACTAATGAAAAACTGTTTTTT
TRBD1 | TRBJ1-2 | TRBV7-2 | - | CASSLIGGGRGYTF | TGTGCCAGCAGCTTAATTGGAGGGGGCCGCGGCTACACCTTC
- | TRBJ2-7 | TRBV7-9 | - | CASSFEKGHYYEQYF | TGTGCCAGCAGCTTTGAAAAAGGACACTACTACGAGCAGTACTTC
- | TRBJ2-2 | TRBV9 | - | CASSVTGANTGELFF | TGTGCCAGCAGCGTAACAGGTGCTAACACCGGGGAGCTGTTTTTT
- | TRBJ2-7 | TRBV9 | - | CASSPAGPYEQYF | TGTGCCAGCAGCCCGGCGGGACCCTACGAGCAGTACTTC
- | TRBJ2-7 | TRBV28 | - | CASSWVQGSYEQYF | TGTGCCAGCAGTTGGGTACAGGGTTCCTACGAGCAGTACTTC
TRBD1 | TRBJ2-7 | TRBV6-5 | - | CASSFGTASSYEQYF | TGTGCCAGCAGTTTCGGGACAGCAAGCTCCTACGAGCAGTACTTC
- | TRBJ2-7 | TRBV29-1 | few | CSVIAQSNEQYF | TGCAGCGTTATAGCGCAGTCCAACGAGCAGTACTTC
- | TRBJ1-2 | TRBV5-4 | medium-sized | CASSLVGVGYTF | TGTGCCAGCAGCTTGGTAGGGGTCGGCTACACCTTC
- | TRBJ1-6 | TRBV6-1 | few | CASSDQAGANSPLHF | TGTGCCAGCAGTGACCAGGCAGGGGCTAATTCACCCCTCCACTTT
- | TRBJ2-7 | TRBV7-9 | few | CASSLDYSYEQYF | TGTGCCAGCAGCTTAGACTACTCCTACGAGCAGTACTTC
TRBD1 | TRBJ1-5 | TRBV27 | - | CASSLTRQGDQPQHF | TGTGCCAGCAGTTTAACTCGACAGGGCGACCAGCCCCAGCATTTT
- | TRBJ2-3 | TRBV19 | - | CASSLGGVTADTQYF | TGTGCCAGTTCCCTAGGGGGGGTCACTGCAGATACGCAGTATTTT
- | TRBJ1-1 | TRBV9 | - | CASSVVQGLNTEAFF | TGTGCCAGCAGCGTAGTTCAGGGGTTGAACACTGAAGCTTTCTTT
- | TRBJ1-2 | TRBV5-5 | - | CASSLVAGANGYTF | TGTGCCAGCAGCTTGGTAGCGGGGGCTAATGGCTACACCTTC
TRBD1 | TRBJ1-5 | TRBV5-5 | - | CASSQDRGTQPQHF | TGTGCCAGCAGCCAGGACAGGGGGACTCAGCCCCAGCATTTT
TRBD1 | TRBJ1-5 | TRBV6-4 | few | CASSFLRDRGPRANQPQHF | TGTGCCAGCAGCTTCCTCCGGGACAGGGGGCCTCGAGCTAATCAGCCCCAGCATTTT
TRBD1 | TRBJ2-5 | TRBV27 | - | CASSLTGGWETQYF | TGTGCCAGCAGTTTAACAGGGGGCTGGGAGACCCAGTACTTC
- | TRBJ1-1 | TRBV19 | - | CASSTHPKTEAFF | TGTGCCAGTAGTACACACCCGAAGACTGAAGCTTTCTTT
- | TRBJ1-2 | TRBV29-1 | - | CSLGGQAGGGYTF | TGCAGCTTGGGAGGGCAGGCTGGAGGGGGCTACACCTTC
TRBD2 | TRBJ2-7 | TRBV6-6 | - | CASSYLSGGASYEQYF | TGTGCCAGCAGTTACTTGAGCGGGGGGGCGTCCTACGAGCAGTACTTC
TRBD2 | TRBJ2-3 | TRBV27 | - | CASSPGTSGSTDTQYF | TGTGCCAGCAGTCCTGGGACTAGCGGGAGTACAGATACGCAGTATTTT
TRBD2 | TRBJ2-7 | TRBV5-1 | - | CASSLSSGFSYEQYF | TGCGCCAGCAGCTTAAGTAGCGGGTTCTCCTACGAGCAGTACTTC
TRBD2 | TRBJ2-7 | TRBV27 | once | CASSLEAGRTYEQYF | TGTGCCAGCAGTTTAGAAGCGGGACGAACCTACGAGCAGTACTTC
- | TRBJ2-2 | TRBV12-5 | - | CASGSLGAGELFF | TGTGCTAGTGGATCCCTCGGGGCCGGGGAGCTGTTTTTT
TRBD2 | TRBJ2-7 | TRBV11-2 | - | CASSFPTSGRVPSYEQYF | TGTGCCAGCAGCTTCCCCACTAGCGGGAGGGTCCCCTCCTACGAGCAGTACTTC
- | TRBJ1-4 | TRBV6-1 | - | CASSERRQSATNEKLFF | TGTGCCAGCAGTGAACGGCGACAGTCCGCAACTAATGAAAAACTGTTTTTT
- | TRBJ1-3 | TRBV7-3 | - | CASSPRRADTIYF | TGTGCCAGCAGCCCCCGCAGGGCGGACACCATATATTTT
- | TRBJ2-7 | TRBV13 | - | CASSYRTTPAEQYF | TGTGCCAGCAGCTACCGGACAACCCCGGCCGAGCAGTACTTC
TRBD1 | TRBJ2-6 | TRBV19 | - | CASSLNRDRGGGANVLTF | TGTGCCAGTAGTCTGAACCGGGACAGGGGAGGGGGGGCCAACGTCCTGACTTTC
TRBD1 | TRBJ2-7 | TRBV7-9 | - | CASSFVGQGRYEQYF | TGTGCCAGCAGCTTTGTGGGACAGGGTCGCTACGAGCAGTACTTC
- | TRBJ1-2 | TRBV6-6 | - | CASSYEGMGYGYTF | TGTGCCAGCAGTTACGAGGGTATGGGCTATGGCTACACCTTC
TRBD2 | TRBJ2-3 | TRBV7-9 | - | CAIWRAGGTDTQYF | TGTGCCATATGGCGAGCGGGAGGCACAGATACGCAGTATTTT
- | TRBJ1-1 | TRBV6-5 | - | CATLDGGTAEAFF | TGTGCCACCCTAGATGGAGGGACCGCTGAAGCTTTCTTT
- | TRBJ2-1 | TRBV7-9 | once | CASSFIGADYNEQFF | TGTGCCAGCAGCTTTATAGGGGCGGATTACAATGAGCAGTTCTTC
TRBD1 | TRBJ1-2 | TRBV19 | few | CASSILETGESTF | TGTGCCAGTAGTATACTTGAGACAGGGGAATCTACCTTC
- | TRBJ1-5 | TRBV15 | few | CATSRDSSNQPQHF | TGTGCCACCAGCAGAGATAGTAGCAATCAGCCCCAGCATTTT
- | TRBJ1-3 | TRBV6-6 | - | CASSYSQDYSGNTIYF | TGTGCCAGCAGTTACTCCCAGGACTACTCTGGAAACACCATATATTTT
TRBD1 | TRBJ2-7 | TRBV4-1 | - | CASSQVPGTGRYEQYF | TGCGCCAGCAGCCAAGTTCCGGGGACAGGGCGTTACGAGCAGTACTTC
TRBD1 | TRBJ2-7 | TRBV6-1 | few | CASGDRGHEQYF | TGTGCCAGCGGCGACAGGGGCCACGAGCAGTACTTC
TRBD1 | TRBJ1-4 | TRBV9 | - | CASSPTGANEKLFF | TGTGCCAGCAGCCCGACAGGGGCTAATGAAAAACTGTTTTTT
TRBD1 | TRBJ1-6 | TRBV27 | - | CASSLYDRGLINSPLHF | TGTGCCAGCAGTTTATATGACAGGGGACTGATTAATTCACCCCTCCACTTT
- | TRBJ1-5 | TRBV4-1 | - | CASSQGQGFNQPQHF | TGCGCCAGCAGCCAAGGGCAGGGGTTTAATCAGCCCCAGCATTTT
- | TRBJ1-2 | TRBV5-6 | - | CASSLADHYGYTF | TGTGCCAGCAGCTTGGCAGATCACTATGGCTACACCTTC
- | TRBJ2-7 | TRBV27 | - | CASSFGGQFNEQYF | TGTGCCAGCAGTTTCGGGGGGCAGTTTAATGAGCAGTACTTC
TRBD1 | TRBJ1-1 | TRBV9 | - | CASSVVQGAHTEAFF | TGTGCCAGCAGCGTAGTACAGGGGGCACACACTGAAGCTTTCTTT
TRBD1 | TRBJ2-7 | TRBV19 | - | CASSIGTGPTYEQYF | TGTGCCAGTAGTATCGGGACAGGGCCCACCTACGAGCAGTACTTC
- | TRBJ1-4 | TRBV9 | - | CASSVGGSYNEKLFF | TGTGCCAGCAGCGTAGGAGGGTCCTATAATGAAAAACTGTTTTTT
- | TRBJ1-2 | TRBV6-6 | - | CASSHQGIGDGYTF | TGTGCCAGCAGTCATCAGGGAATTGGCGATGGCTACACCTTC
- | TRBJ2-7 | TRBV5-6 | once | CASSLSQGPYEQYF | TGTGCCAGCAGCTTGTCACAGGGTCCCTACGAGCAGTACTTC